This TCR beta chain derives from a study of tumor-infiltrating lymphocytes in primary liver carcinoma. Study overall: Staging of the tumors gave T1-T3 N0M0, with widths of roughly 4.2 to 11 cm.

Unsorted whole blood supplied the RNA, and germline DNA was extracted too. The CDR3 extends over 13 amino acids. CDR1 and CDR2 from the germline V gene are SGHAT and FQNNGV. Trimming took 10 bases from V and 3 from J, leaving 14 bases between them. Comments on this clonotype: What it binds is unknown.

Study findings and constraints: A significantly higher top-250-clone fraction was found in tumors than in blood (p = 0.039). Tumor-blood pairs (like tumor-adjacent pairs) overlapped less than tumor region pairs did.

Total RNA amounting to 500 ng was the source from which TCR beta cDNA was made with a constant-region primer. What produced the TCR beta libraries was three nested multiplex PCR rounds using slightly modified ARM-PCR. Investigators reported that the first two PCR rounds, at 10 cycles each, used TRBV1-TRBV30 forward primers with a C-beta reverse primer. TCRdb passed the multiplex PCR reads through MiXCR, listing each CDR3 protein once. The sample lists more than 150,000 distinct CDR3 sequences; roughly 60% were seen once. The TCR comes from a man in his forties with primary liver carcinoma and hepatitis B virus infection. The V gene is TRBV11-2, the J gene TRBJ2-3; no clear D gene. Sequenced: peripheral blood. The CDR3 reads CAKSLGSTDTQYF. The CDR3 DNA reads as TGTGCCAAAAGCTTAGGAAGTACAGATACGCAGTATTTT.